This T cell receptor beta chain is from a study of blood T cell repertoires in COVID-19. Measured with immunoSEQ multiplex PCR; TCRdb has only the in-frame clones, and not every one. The sample consists of 370,000 or so clones, about 89% of them appearing once. The CDR3 has 15 residues. Germline V gene lookup returns CDR1 SGHRS and CDR2 YFSETQ. V was trimmed by 3 bases and J by 6 bases, leaving 15 bases between them. The study recruited people aged about 18 to 90 years across more than 20 US areas. For recovered donors of Cohort 3, there were two negative PCRs, clearance, or symptom resolution. The gene calls are TRBV5-1 and TRBJ1-4; D possibly corresponds to TRBD1 (6 bases). The sequence was collected from a man younger than 45 who had recovered from COVID-19. The sequenced sample consisted of PBMCs or T cells enriched from blood (not recorded which). CDR3 nucleotide sequence: TGCGCCAGCAGCTGGGGGGGCACGGGGCATGAAAAACTGTTTTTT. It codes for CASSWGGTGHEKLFF.